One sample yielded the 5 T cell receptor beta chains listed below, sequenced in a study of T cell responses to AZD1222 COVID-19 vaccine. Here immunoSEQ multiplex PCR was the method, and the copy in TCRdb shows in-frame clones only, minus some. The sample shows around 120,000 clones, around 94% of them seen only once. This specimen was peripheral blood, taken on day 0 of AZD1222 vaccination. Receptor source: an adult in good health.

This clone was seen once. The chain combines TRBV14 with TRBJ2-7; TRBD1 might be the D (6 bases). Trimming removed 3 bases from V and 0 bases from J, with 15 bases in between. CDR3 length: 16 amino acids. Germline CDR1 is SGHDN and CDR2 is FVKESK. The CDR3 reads CASSHQRTVISYEQYF. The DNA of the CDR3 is TGTGCCAGCAGCCATCAGAGGACAGTTATCTCCTACGAGCAGTACTTC.

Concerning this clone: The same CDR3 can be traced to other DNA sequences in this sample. DNA for the CDR3: TGTGCCAGCAGTTTTTTAGGGACAGCGTACGAGCAGTACTTC. Translation: CASSFLGTAYEQYF. V and J are TRBV27 and TRBJ2-7, with 7 bases that match TRBD1. In germline, CDR1 is MNHEY, CDR2 SMNVEV (reference sequence). Unmatched junction bases numbered 6, after V lost 3 bases and J lost 4 bases. CDR3 length equals 14 residues.

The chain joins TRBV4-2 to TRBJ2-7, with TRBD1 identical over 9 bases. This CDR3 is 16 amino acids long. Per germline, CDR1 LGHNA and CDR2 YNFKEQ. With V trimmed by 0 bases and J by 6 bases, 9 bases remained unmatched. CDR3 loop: CASSQETGQGAREQYF. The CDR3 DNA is TGTGCCAGCAGCCAAGAAACGGGACAGGGAGCCCGCGAGCAGTACTTC.

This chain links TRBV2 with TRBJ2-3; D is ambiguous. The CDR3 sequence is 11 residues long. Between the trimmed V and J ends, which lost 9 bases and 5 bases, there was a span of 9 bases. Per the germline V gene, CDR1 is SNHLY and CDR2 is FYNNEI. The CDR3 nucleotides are TGTGCCAGAACACCCGGAGATACGCAGTATTTT. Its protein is CARTPGDTQYF.

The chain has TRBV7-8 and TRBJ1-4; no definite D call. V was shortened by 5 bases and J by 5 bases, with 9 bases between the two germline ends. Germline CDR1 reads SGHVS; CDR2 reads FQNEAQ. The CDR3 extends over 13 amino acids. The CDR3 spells CASSTYENEKLFF. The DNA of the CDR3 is TGTGCCAGCAGCACCTACGAGAATGAAAAACTGTTTTTT.